The next 24 T cell receptor beta chains were all read from a single sample in a study of tumor-infiltrating lymphocytes in localized non-small cell lung cancer (dated by TCRdb to the early 2020s). Library prep was done by the immunoSEQ multiplex PCR assay. The clones in this table, taken by TCRdb from immuneACCESS, are in-frame only. Not every clone is retained; where verified, under half of the shortfall comes from an unresolved V gene, and the cause of the rest is unknown. This sample holds approximately 10,000 clones; roughly 70% were observed only once. The ten largest clones capture around 20% of the sample. The sample taken for sequencing was lung tumor tissue. These receptors were collected from a human donor with non-small cell lung cancer.

This clone occurred a few times. V usage is TRBV5-6 and J usage is TRBJ1-1, with 11 positions matching TRBD1. The CDR3 sequence is 17 residues long. V lost 0 bases, J lost 4 bases, and 8 bases stayed unmatched. Germline lookup yields CDR1 SGHDT and CDR2 YYEEEE. The CDR3 coding sequence is TGTGCCAGCAGCTTGGTTCAAGGACAGGGGGCGGGCACTGAAGCTTTCTTT. As protein: CASSLVQGQGAGTEAFF. Based on the CDR3 plus reference TRBV5-6 and TRBJ1-1, the full variable domain is DAGVTQSPTHLIKTRGQQVTLRCSPKSGHDTVSWYQQALGQGPQFIFQYYEEEERQRGNFPDRFSGHQFPNYSSELNVNALLLGDSALYLCASSLVQGQGAGTEAFFGQGTRLTVV.

The chain carries TRBV7-9 and TRBJ2-3; D call uncertain. CDR3 length equals 12 residues. Trimming pared 0 bases from V and 5 bases from J, leaving 3 bases between. Germline loops: CDR1 SEHNR, CDR2 FQNEAQ (reference sequence). Here the CDR3 DNA reads TGTGCCAGCAGCTTAGCACGAGATACGCAGTATTTT. Translated, it gives CASSLARDTQYF.

The CDR3 sequence: CASSNPQETQYF. The CDR3 DNA sequence: TGCGCCAGCAGCAACCCCCAAGAGACCCAGTACTTC. V gene TRBV5-1 combines with J gene TRBJ2-5; D remains ambiguous. Trimming removed 4 bases from V and 1 base from J, with 5 bases in between. The CDR3 has 12 amino acids. CDR1 SGHRS and CDR2 YFSETQ come from the germline V gene.

V is TRBV6-1 and J is TRBJ1-2; unclear D gene. The CDR3 sequence is 13 residues long. Germline CDR1 is MNHNS and CDR2 is SASEGT. The germline V and J ends were trimmed by 7 bases and 1 base, with 10 bases remaining between them. CDR3 sequence (DNA): TGTGCCAGCACCCCATTAAGTAACTATGGCTACACCTTC. It yields the protein CASTPLSNYGYTF.

This clone was counted a few times. V and J are TRBV5-1 and TRBJ2-2, with D uncertain. The CDR3 runs 15 residues. Germline lookup yields CDR1 SGHRS and CDR2 YFSETQ. The V end was cut by 7 bases, the J end by 0 bases, with 13 bases between. The CDR3 reads CASGNDPSNTGELFF. The DNA for the CDR3 is TGCGCCAGCGGAAACGACCCCTCGAACACCGGGGAGCTGTTTTTT.

The chain recombines TRBV7-8 with TRBJ2-3; TRBD2 matches at 10 bases. The CDR3 contains 17 residues. Germline V gene lookup returns CDR1 SGHVS and CDR2 FQNEAQ. After removal of 1 base from V and 3 bases from J, the junction contained 7 bases not matched to a gene. Written as DNA, the CDR3 is TGTGCCAGCAGCTTAGAACTGAGCGGGGGGGGGACAGATACGCAGTATTTT. Its translation: CASSLELSGGGTDTQYF.

The chain uses TRBV7-9 and TRBJ1-4; a weak D match, TRBD1 (6 bases). Germline V CDR1 and CDR2: SEHNR, FQNEAQ (reference sequence). The V and J ends lost 0 bases and 5 bases respectively, with 7 bases between them. The length of the CDR3 is 14 residues. The CDR3 loop is CASSLAQGNEKLFF. The DNA for the CDR3 is TGTGCCAGCAGCTTAGCCCAGGGGAATGAAAAACTGTTTTTT. The full variable domain, with the rest looked up from reference TRBV7-9 and TRBJ1-4, is DTGVSQNPRHKITKRGQNVTFRCDPISEHNRLYWYRQTLGQGPEFLTYFQNEAQLEKSRLLSDRFSAERPKGSFSTLEIQRTEQGDSAMYLCASSLAQGNEKLFFGSGTQLSVL.

The chain employs TRBV10-3 and TRBJ1-2; 8 bases line up with TRBD1. The CDR3 sequence is 14 residues long. The V segment lost 7 bases and the J segment 2 bases; nucleotides outside the gene matches: 6. Germline lookup yields CDR1 ENHRY and CDR2 SYGVKD. The CDR3 region is CAITPQGANYGYTF. CDR3 DNA sequence: TGTGCCATCACACCCCAGGGGGCGAACTATGGCTACACCTTC.

This chain joins TRBV28 and TRBJ2-3; TRBD2 is a possible D gene (6 bases). The V gene lost 2 bases and the J gene lost 1 base, with 13 bases spanning the gap. CDR1 MDHEN and CDR2 SYDVKM come from the germline V gene. The CDR3 runs to 16 residues. CDR3 residues: CASSLGRTRGTDTQYF. CDR3 DNA sequence: TGTGCCAGCAGTTTAGGGAGGACGCGGGGCACAGATACGCAGTATTTT.

The chain employs TRBV2 and TRBJ1-2; D uncertain. V shed 9 bases and J shed 5 bases, with 10 bases lying between them. Germline V gene lookup returns CDR1 SNHLY and CDR2 FYNNEI. The CDR3 runs 11 residues. The CDR3 DNA reads TGTGCCAGAGATACAGATTATGGCTACACCTTC. Its protein is CARDTDYGYTF. The entire variable domain, with the rest obtained from reference TRBV2 and TRBJ1-2, is as follows: EPEVTQTPSHQVTQMGQEVILRCVPISNHLYFYWYRQILGQKVEFLVSFYNNEISEKSEIFDDQFSVERPDGSNFTLKIRSTKLEDSAMYFCARDTDYGYTFGSGTRLTVV.

J is TRBJ1-2 and V is TRBV19, with TRBD1 identical over 11 bases. Trimming cost V 3 bases and J 8 bases; bases outside gene matches: 5. The CDR3 runs 14 residues. The V gene's germline CDR1 is LNHDA and CDR2 SQIVND (reference sequence). CDR3 residues: CASSIWGQGEGYTF. In DNA, the CDR3 is TGTGCCAGTAGTATTTGGGGACAGGGGGAAGGCTACACCTTC.

The genes are TRBV18 and TRBJ1-4; D remains ambiguous. The CDR3 runs to 14 residues. Germline CDR1 KGHSH, CDR2 LQKENI. The V and J ends lost 5 bases and 4 bases respectively, with 11 bases between them. CDR3 nucleotide sequence: TGTGCCAGCTCATCTAGACAAGTTAATGAAAAACTGTTTTTT. It is translated as CASSSRQVNEKLFF. Using reference TRBV18 and TRBJ1-4 for the parts outside the CDR3, the full variable domain is NAGVMQNPRHLVRRRGQEARLRCSPMKGHSHVYWYRQLPEEGLKFMVYLQKENIIDESGMPKERFSAEFPKEGPSILRIQQVVRGDSAAYFCASSSRQVNEKLFFGSGTQLSVL.

CDR3 nucleotides: TGCAGCGTTGCTCGGACAGGCACTGTCGGTGAAGCTTTCTTT. Its protein product is CSVARTGTVGEAFF. The chain uses TRBV29-1 and TRBJ1-1; 7 nucleotides line up with TRBD1. Germline values: CDR1 SQVTM, CDR2 ANQGSEA. This CDR3 has 14 residues. V shed 4 bases and J 7 bases; nucleotides not matched to a gene: 12.

The chain joins TRBV6-5 to TRBJ2-4; 7 bases are shared with TRBD2. CDR1 MNHEY and CDR2 SVGAGI come from the germline V gene. This CDR3 is built from 15 residues. Losses at the gene ends were 1 base for V and 4 bases for J; bases not matched to a gene: 4. The CDR3 here is CASSYWAGRKNIQYF. The DNA for the CDR3 is TGTGCCAGCAGTTACTGGGCCGGGAGGAAAAACATTCAGTACTTC.

The chain combines TRBV11-3 with TRBJ1-1; 9 bases map to TRBD1. Germline V gene data show CDR1 as SGHNT and CDR2 as YENEEA. With 7 bases clipped from V and 1 base from J, the junction kept 13 bases outside the gene matches. The CDR3 sequence is 17 residues long. CDR3 in DNA: TGTGCCAGCACTCGACCGGGACAGGGAAGGGCGAACACTGAAGCTTTCTTT. Translation: CASTRPGQGRANTEAFF.

This clone ranks as medium-sized. J is TRBJ2-7 and V is TRBV5-1; weak D call: TRBD1 (6 bases). Germline V gives CDR1 SGHRS, CDR2 YFSETQ. This CDR3 region has 14 residues. V lost 0 bases and J lost 4, with 11 bases in between. The CDR3: CASSLEGTWYEQYF. CDR3 bases: TGCGCCAGCAGCTTGGAGGGGACATGGTACGAGCAGTACTTC.

This clone qualifies as medium-sized. The V gene is TRBV30, the J gene TRBJ1-1, with unresolved D. Germline V gene data show CDR1 as GTSNPN and CDR2 as SVGIG (reference sequence). The length of the CDR3 is 11 residues. The V and J ends lost 7 bases and 5 bases respectively, with 11 bases between them. The DNA of the CDR3 is TGTGCCTTTAAACAGAGGACTGAAGCTTTCTTT. The encoded protein is CAFKQRTEAFF.

The chain couples TRBV6-1 to TRBJ2-7, with D hard to call. V gave up 4 bases and J gave up 3 bases, with 7 bases separating them. CDR3 length: 12 amino acids. Looked up from germline, CDR1 is MNHNS and CDR2 is SASEGT. The CDR3, as DNA: TGTGCCAGCAGTGGTTACATCTACGAGCAGTACTTC. It is translated as CASSGYIYEQYF.

This clone was observed once. This chain connects TRBV18 to TRBJ1-2, with 7 bases lining up with TRBD1. V was pared by 1 base and J by 4 bases, with 3 bases of the junction left unmatched. The V gene's germline CDR1 is KGHSH and CDR2 LQKENI. There are 14 residues in the CDR3. The CDR3 nucleotides read TGTGCCAGCTCACCACAGGGGGCCGGCTATGGCTACACCTTC. Translating gives CASSPQGAGYGYTF. Complete variable domain (other parts from reference TRBV18 and TRBJ1-2): NAGVMQNPRHLVRRRGQEARLRCSPMKGHSHVYWYRQLPEEGLKFMVYLQKENIIDESGMPKERFSAEFPKEGPSILRIQQVVRGDSAAYFCASSPQGAGYGYTFGSGTRLTVV.

The genes are TRBV29-1 and TRBJ2-7; D is ambiguous. This CDR3 is 12 amino acids long. Trimming removed 5 bases at V and 1 base at J, with 9 bases between. CDR1 is SQVTM, CDR2 ANQGSEA, per germline. The CDR3 region has the DNA TGCAGCGTTAAGACGGATTCCTACGAGCAGTACTTC. It codes for CSVKTDSYEQYF.

The chain combines TRBV28 with TRBJ1-1; TRBD1 matches at 7 bases. This CDR3 contains 13 residues. In germline, CDR1 is MDHEN, CDR2 SYDVKM. With 10 bases clipped from V and 3 bases from J, the junction kept 8 bases outside the gene matches. The CDR3 nucleotides are TGTGCCACCGCCCTGACAGGGTACACTGAAGCTTTCTTT. It specifies CATALTGYTEAFF.

The J gene is TRBJ2-7, the V gene TRBV2; no reliable D call. Germline lookup yields CDR1 SNHLY and CDR2 FYNNEI. The CDR3 has 13 amino acids. V was trimmed by 7 bases and J by 0 bases, leaving 10 bases between them. CDR3 in amino acids: CASTDPSSYEQYF. DNA of the CDR3: TGTGCCAGCACGGACCCGAGCTCCTACGAGCAGTACTTC. Full variable domain (rest looked up from reference TRBV2 and TRBJ2-7): EPEVTQTPSHQVTQMGQEVILRCVPISNHLYFYWYRQILGQKVEFLVSFYNNEISEKSEIFDDQFSVERPDGSNFTLKIRSTKLEDSAMYFCASTDPSSYEQYFGPGTRLTVT.

This clone was recorded once. The chain recombines TRBV11-3 with TRBJ2-3; TRBD2 aligns across 15 bases. The CDR3 covers 17 residues. The V segment lost 1 base and the J segment 4 bases; nucleotides outside the gene matches: 3. Germline CDR1 reads SGHNT; CDR2 reads YENEEA. The CDR3 region is CASSLGTSGGASDTQYF. DNA for the CDR3: TGTGCCAGCAGCTTAGGGACTAGCGGGGGGGCCTCAGATACGCAGTATTTT.

J is TRBJ2-7 and V is TRBV20-1; the D is unclear. This CDR3 is 11 amino acids long. The ends were cut back, 6 bases at V and 2 bases at J, with 8 bases in the middle. Per the germline V gene, CDR1 is DFQATT and CDR2 is SNEGSKA (reference sequence). This chain's CDR3 is CSASAAYEQYF. In nucleotides, the CDR3 is TGCAGTGCATCCGCAGCCTACGAGCAGTACTTC.